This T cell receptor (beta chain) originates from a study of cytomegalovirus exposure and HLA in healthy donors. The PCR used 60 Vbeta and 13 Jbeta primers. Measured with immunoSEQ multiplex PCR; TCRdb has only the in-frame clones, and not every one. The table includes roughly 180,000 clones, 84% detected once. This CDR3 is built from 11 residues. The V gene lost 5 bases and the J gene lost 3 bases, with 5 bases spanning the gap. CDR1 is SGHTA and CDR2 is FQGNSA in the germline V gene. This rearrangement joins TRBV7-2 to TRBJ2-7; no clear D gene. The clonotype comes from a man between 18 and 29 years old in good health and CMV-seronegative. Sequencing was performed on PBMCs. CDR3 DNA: TGTGCCAGCAGCCTATACTACGAGCAGTACTTC. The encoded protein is CASSLYYEQYF.